Here is one T cell receptor beta chain with its context. V lost 4 bases and J 1 base, leaving 10 bases between the germline ends. The CDR3 runs 14 residues. Germline-derived CDR1 and CDR2 are SGDLS and YYNGEE. The data belong to a study of T cells after somatic rescue of genetic block. Assay used: immunoSEQ multiplex PCR; TCRdb lists only in-frame clones, some missing. This sample has approximately 58,000 clones, with around 96% found just once. Sequencing was carried out using peripheral blood mononuclear cells (PBMCs). This chain connects TRBV9 to TRBJ2-3; D gene unclear. The source of this sequence is a child under three years old. The CDR3 DNA reads as TGTGCCAGCAGCCCGCTGCCCGGCACAGATACGCAGTATTTT. The encoded protein is CASSPLPGTDTQYF.